This note documents a single T cell receptor beta chain sequence. As yet, its antigen is unknown. This sample is drawn from a study of cytomegalovirus exposure and HLA in healthy donors. Notes on the study in general: Some TCR beta chains (roughly 150 of them) were listed as cytomegalovirus-associated.

CDR1 GTSNPN and CDR2 SVGIG come from the germline V gene (reference sequence). The CDR3 is 17 amino acids. V lost 2 bases and J 2 bases, leaving 21 bases between the germline ends. The repertoire was sequenced with immunoSEQ multiplex PCR; TCRdb's copy has only in-frame clones and lacks some. The sample holds more than 120,000 clones, around nine tenths seen once. While the first cohort had 600 to 750 subjects, the donors belonged to the separate validation cohort of over a hundred subjects. The specimen sequenced was PBMCs. This chain uses TRBV30 with TRBJ2-5; TRBD2 might be the D (6 bases). The sequence derives from a man between 18 and 35 years old in good health and CMV-seropositive. CDR3 in amino acids: CAWSRQWGEDPQETQYF. The CDR3 region has the DNA TGTGCCTGGAGTCGTCAGTGGGGGGAAGATCCACAAGAGACCCAGTACTTC.